This TCR beta chain was found in a study of cytomegalovirus exposure and HLA in healthy donors. Study observations and caveats: Some 17,000 TCR beta sequences were associated with HLA alleles at 0.05 false discovery rate in a later analysis. Presence/absence analyses assumed roughly uniform sequencing depth across donors, which may not hold.

Use of 60 Vbeta and 13 Jbeta primers characterized the PCR. The table came from immunoSEQ multiplex PCR; TCRdb's copy has only in-frame clones and leaves some out. The table lists 150,000 to 160,000 clones, 60% to 85% of them singletons. A single count supports this clone. Its antigen is undetermined. The material sequenced was PBMCs. The clonotype comes from a woman in her forties in good health and CMV-seronegative.

The CDR3 protein is CASSDTGWLPYGYTF. The CDR3, as DNA: TGTGCCAGCAGCGATACAGGGTGGCTCCCCTATGGCTACACCTTC. This sequence joins TRBV5-4 and TRBJ1-2; tentatively, D is TRBD1 (6 bases). Trimming left V 4 bases short and J 4 bases short, with 17 bases between. This CDR3 contains 15 residues. The germline V gene encodes CDR1 SGHNT and CDR2 YYREEE (reference sequence).